This TCR beta chain derives from a study of post-analysis software for immune sequencing data. General study results and limits: Compared with controls, patients had more of about five TRBV segments, including TRBV5-6, TRBV5-1 and TRBV20-1.

In regard to this clonotype: Its antigen is unidentified. This is likely a read error, given that the CDR3 carries no conserved phenylalanine or tryptophan at its end.

This CDR3 comprises 15 residues. From germline, CDR1 is SGHRS and CDR2 YFSETQ. Trimming took off 2 bases at V and 1 base at J, with 11 bases between the two ends. TCR beta libraries were prepared from cDNA with unique molecular identifiers. TCRdb re-analysed the PCR reads in MiXCR, keeping a single row per CDR3 protein. In the table there are under 900,000 distinct CDR3 sequences, roughly half of which are singletons. This sequence was found in a girl aged 5 to 17 with multiple sclerosis. The material sequenced was blood. J is TRBJ2-3 and V is TRBV5-1; the D gene is possibly TRBD1 (6 bases). CDR3 loop: CASSFDRKGTDTQYV. The DNA for the CDR3 is TGCGCCAGCAGCTTCGACAGGAAAGGCACAGATACGCAGTATGTT.